A single sample gave rise to the 19 T cell receptor beta chains below, sequenced in a study of blood T cell repertoires in COVID-19. TCRdb's copy holds only in-frame clones and misses some; the assay was immunoSEQ multiplex PCR. This sample carries around 200,000 clones, about 88% of them seen once, and the ten largest clones take 4.5% to 5%. Material for sequencing was peripheral blood. The receptors originated from a woman aged 80 or over with acute or convalescent COVID-19.

The rearrangement links TRBV4-3 to TRBJ2-1; maybe TRBD1 (8 bases). Germline CDR1 is LGHNA and CDR2 is YSLEER. This CDR3 spans 17 amino acids. The V and J ends lost 1 base and 4 bases respectively, with 17 bases between them. The CDR3 coding sequence is TGCGCCAGCAGCCAAGGGGCGGGGGACAGGTCGTACAATGAGCAGTTCTTC. This encodes CASSQGAGDRSYNEQFF.

Worth noting for this clone: The identical CDR3 is also encoded by other nucleotide sequences in the sample. The rearrangement uses TRBV7-9 and TRBJ1-1, with a weak D call TRBD1 (5 bases). V lost 2 bases, J lost 2 bases, and 9 bases lay in between. The CDR3 runs 14 residues. The germline V gene encodes CDR1 SEHNR and CDR2 FQNEAQ (reference sequence). In DNA form, the CDR3 reads TGTGCCAGCAGCTTACAGGGCGGTAACACTGAAGCTTTCTTT. Translated, it gives CASSLQGGNTEAFF.

The gene calls are TRBV7-2 and TRBJ2-7; D may be TRBD1 (5 bases). The CDR3 runs 13 residues. Germline-derived CDR1 and CDR2 are SGHTA and FQGNSA. V lost 5 bases and J lost 5, with 13 bases in between. This CDR3 is CASSRGHSDEQYF. The CDR3 DNA is TGTGCCAGCAGCCGCGGACACTCAGACGAGCAGTACTTC.

The rearrangement joins TRBV4-3 to TRBJ1-3, with D unclear. Germline assignment: CDR1 LGHNA and CDR2 YSLEER. V was cut by 1 base and J by 0 bases, with 10 bases left in between. The CDR3 spans 16 residues. The CDR3 region has the DNA TGCGCCAGCAGCCAAGGCGTCGTCAACTCTGGAAACACCATATATTTT. Amino acids: CASSQGVVNSGNTIYF.

The chain uses TRBV28 and TRBJ2-3, with D possibly matching TRBD1 (5 bases). Germline loops: CDR1 MDHEN, CDR2 SYDVKM. V lost 1 base and J 2 bases, leaving 10 bases between the germline ends. The CDR3 is 15 residues long. The CDR3 region has the DNA TGTGCCAGCAGTTTATACCAGGGCCTCACAGATACGCAGTATTTT. This codes for CASSLYQGLTDTQYF. Using reference TRBV28 and TRBJ2-3 for the parts outside the CDR3, the full variable domain is DVKVTQSSRYLVKRTGEKVFLECVQDMDHENMFWYRQDPGLGLRLIYFSYDVKMKEKGDIPEGYSVSREKKERFSLILESASTNQTSMYLCASSLYQGLTDTQYFGPGTRLTVL.

In this sample, this clone turned up once. The gene calls are TRBV9 and TRBJ2-7; no clear D gene. V was pared by 3 bases and J by 0 bases, with 13 bases between. This CDR3 contains 15 residues. Germline V gene sequence: CDR1 SGDLS, CDR2 YYNGEE. The CDR3: CASSAQVESSYEQYF. The CDR3 DNA sequence: TGTGCCAGCAGCGCCCAGGTAGAAAGCTCCTACGAGCAGTACTTC.

This clone has just a few counts. The J gene is TRBJ1-1, the V gene TRBV7-8, with D maybe TRBD1 (5 bases). Germline lookup yields CDR1 SGHVS and CDR2 FQNEAQ. This CDR3 has 14 amino acids. V was cut by 5 bases and J by 4 bases, with 14 bases left in between. CDR3 residues: CASSGQTELTEAFF. CDR3 coding DNA: TGTGCCAGCAGCGGTCAGACAGAGCTCACTGAAGCTTTCTTT.

This chain uses TRBV9 with TRBJ2-7, with D unresolved. The CDR3 totals 17 residues. Germline CDR1 and CDR2: SGDLS and YYNGEE. Trimming left V 2 bases short and J 2 bases short, with 20 bases between. The DNA for the CDR3 is TGTGCCAGCAGCGTGTGGCTCCCCCCTGACACTCCCTACGAGCAGTACTTC. Translation: CASSVWLPPDTPYEQYF.

CDR3: CASSPPSRSTGELFF. The CDR3 DNA reads as TGTGCCAGCTCACCCCCCAGTCGGAGCACCGGGGAGCTGTTTTTT. V and J are TRBV18 and TRBJ2-2; D call uncertain. CDR1 and CDR2 (germline): KGHSH, LQKENI. The CDR3 spans 15 residues. V shed 3 bases and J shed 4 bases, with 12 bases lying between them.

Many counts were recorded for this clone. The genes are TRBV11-2 and TRBJ2-2; weak D call: TRBD2 (6 bases). V was clipped by 3 bases and J by 5 bases, with 22 bases between them. This CDR3 contains 18 residues. Per the germline V gene, CDR1 is SGHAT and CDR2 is FQNNGV. CDR3 sequence: CASSFDRGGVGRTGELFF. The CDR3 bases are TGTGCCAGCAGCTTTGATCGTGGAGGGGTGGGCCGAACCGGGGAGCTGTTTTTT.

This chain joins TRBV6-5 and TRBJ2-7; TRBD1 agrees at 11 bases. CDR3 length equals 14 residues. Germline values: CDR1 MNHEY, CDR2 SVGAGI. Unmatched junction bases numbered 8, after V lost 7 bases and J lost 6 bases. The CDR3 sequence is CASTAMGQGGEQYF. CDR3 nucleotides: TGTGCCAGCACCGCCATGGGACAGGGGGGCGAGCAGTACTTC.

This clone has only a few counts. This chain joins TRBV7-8 and TRBJ1-1; D is uncertain. CDR1 SGHVS and CDR2 FQNEAQ come from the germline V gene. This CDR3 has 16 amino acids. The V and J ends lost 6 bases and 0 bases respectively, with 17 bases between them. Written as DNA, the CDR3 is TGTGCCAGCAGATTGCCGGGTGCGAAAATGAACACTGAAGCTTTCTTT. Its translation is CASRLPGAKMNTEAFF.

This clone was detected only once. This chain connects TRBV6-6 to TRBJ2-7; possible D gene TRBD2, 6 bases. The CDR3 totals 14 residues. The V end was cut by 4 bases, the J end by 3 bases, with 13 bases between. CDR1 is MNHNY and CDR2 is SVGAGI in the germline V gene (reference sequence). Here the CDR3 reads CASSSGGGIYEQYF. In nucleotides, the CDR3 is TGTGCCAGCAGTTCGGGTGGGGGGATCTACGAGCAGTACTTC.

The V gene is TRBV5-1, the J gene TRBJ2-3; possible D gene TRBD1, 5 bases. Germline-derived CDR1 and CDR2 are SGHRS and YFSETQ. The CDR3 is 15 residues long. Trimming pared 2 bases from V and 2 bases from J, leaving 12 bases between. This CDR3 is CASSLGAAYTDTQYF. The DNA of the CDR3 is TGCGCCAGCAGCTTAGGGGCAGCCTACACAGATACGCAGTATTTT.

V gene TRBV27 combines with J gene TRBJ2-5; TRBD1 is a possible D gene (7 bases). There are 16 residues in the CDR3. Trimming removed 6 bases at V and 4 bases at J, with 21 bases between. CDR1 MNHEY and CDR2 SMNVEV come from the germline V gene (reference sequence). DNA of the CDR3: TGTGCCAGCAGCTCACTCATGCAGGGGGGACGAGAGACCCAGTACTTC. As protein: CASSSLMQGGRETQYF.

The chain links TRBV18 to TRBJ2-1, with a weak D call TRBD2 (5 bases). Germline V gives CDR1 KGHSH, CDR2 LQKENI. This CDR3 has 12 residues. With 3 bases removed from V and 15 bases from J, the gap between germline ends came to 15 bases. CDR3 bases: TGTGCCAGCTCACCTCTAGCTGCCGTTTCGTTCTTC. This sequence encodes CASSPLAAVSFF.

The rearrangement uses TRBV5-4 and TRBJ2-7, with a weak D call TRBD1 (5 bases). The V gene lost 4 bases and the J gene lost 5 bases, with 19 bases spanning the gap. CDR1 and CDR2 (germline): SGHNT, YYREEE (reference sequence). This CDR3 region has 15 residues. This chain's CDR3 is CASSRPLPGPNEQYF. In DNA form, the CDR3 reads TGTGCCAGCAGCCGGCCCCTTCCAGGGCCCAACGAGCAGTACTTC.

This clone was detected only a few times. The chain employs TRBV5-1 and TRBJ1-1; D is possibly TRBD1 (6 bases). The germline V and J ends were trimmed by 4 bases and 11 bases, with 18 bases remaining between them. Germline lookup yields CDR1 SGHRS and CDR2 YFSETQ. This CDR3 comprises 13 residues. CDR3 loop: CASSREGDLTAFF. CDR3 DNA: TGCGCCAGCAGCCGGGAGGGGGACCTGACGGCTTTCTTT.

The table lists this clone with a few counts. The rearrangement uses TRBV25-1 and TRBJ1-2; TRBD1 matches 9 bases. The V gene end was trimmed by 2 bases and the J gene end by 7 bases; junction bases not matched to a gene: 8. Germline V gene data show CDR1 as MGHDK and CDR2 as SYGVNS. The CDR3 has 15 amino acids. DNA of the CDR3: TGTGCCAGCAGTGAAAGAGGACAGGGGAGGGGTGGCTACACCTTC. As protein: CASSERGQGRGGYTF.